This is a list of T cell receptor beta chains from one sample in a study of blood T cells in healthy people across ages. TCRdb re-analysed the 5' RACE reads in MiXCR, keeping a single row per CDR3 protein. Seen here are 750,000 to 950,000 distinct CDR3 sequences, about 29% observed once, and the top ten hold approximately 10%. The same data also went into a second study, on T cells of mothers and their children.

The specimen sequenced was blood. These receptor sequences come from a woman between 35 and 50 years old in good health. CDR3s include the opening cysteine and the closing phenylalanine or tryptophan. D genes are given only for firm matches. Rows may omit the clone size; those that give it use once, few, many or a size class.

clone_size: many
v_call: TRBV12-3/TRBV12-4
j_call: TRBJ2-7
d_call: TRBD1
cdr3_nt: TGTGCCAGCAGTTTCCGGGACAGCTATCACGAGCAGTACTTC
cdr3_aa: CASSFRDSYHEQYF

clone_size: many
v_call: TRBV28
j_call: TRBJ1-1
d_call: -
cdr3_nt: TGTGCCAGCAGTGTGACAGAGAACACTGAAGCTTTCTTT
cdr3_aa: CASSVTENTEAFF

clone_size: many
v_call: TRBV29-1
j_call: TRBJ1-2
d_call: TRBD1
cdr3_nt: TGCAGCGTTCTTCCCGGGACAGCTACTAACTATGGCTACACCTTC
cdr3_aa: CSVLPGTATNYGYTF

clone_size: few
v_call: TRBV4-2
j_call: TRBJ2-3
d_call: TRBD2
cdr3_nt: TGTGCCAGCAGCGCCCTAGCGGGGGGGCCGGGGTACGAAAACACAGATACGCAGTATTTT
cdr3_aa: CASSALAGGPGYENTDTQYF

clone_size: few
v_call: TRBV4-1
j_call: TRBJ1-6
d_call: -
cdr3_nt: TGCGCCAGCAGCCAAGATGGGCCAGGTTCTAATTCACCCCTCCACTTT
cdr3_aa: CASSQDGPGSNSPLHF

clone_size: -
v_call: TRBV10-3
j_call: TRBJ2-7
d_call: -
cdr3_nt: TGTGCCATCAGTAGGGCAGGGCCAACCTACGAGCAGTACTTC
cdr3_aa: CAISRAGPTYEQYF

clone_size: -
v_call: TRBV7-2
j_call: TRBJ1-1
d_call: -
cdr3_nt: TGTGCCAGCAGCTTATACGCAGGGATCGCTGAAGCTTTCTTT
cdr3_aa: CASSLYAGIAEAFF

clone_size: -
v_call: TRBV7-9
j_call: TRBJ2-7
d_call: TRBD2
cdr3_nt: TGTGCCAGCAGCGCACTAGCGGGGGTAAAAGAGATCCAGTACTTC
cdr3_aa: CASSALAGVKEIQYF

clone_size: few
v_call: TRBV29-1
j_call: TRBJ2-2
d_call: -
cdr3_nt: TGCAGCGTTGTTTCGATTGCCGGGGAGCTGTTTTTT
cdr3_aa: CSVVSIAGELFF

clone_size: few
v_call: TRBV4-1
j_call: TRBJ2-1
d_call: -
cdr3_nt: TGCGCCAGCAGCCAAGATACAGGGACCGGTTACAATGAGCAGTTCTTC
cdr3_aa: CASSQDTGTGYNEQFF

clone_size: few
v_call: TRBV30
j_call: TRBJ2-3
d_call: -
cdr3_nt: TGTGCCTGGGACCGGGACGGAGGCACAGATACGCAGTATTTT
cdr3_aa: CAWDRDGGTDTQYF

clone_size: few
v_call: TRBV5-1
j_call: TRBJ2-1
d_call: TRBD1
cdr3_nt: TGCGCCAGCAGCTCGACAGGGTGGAATGAGCAGTTCTTC
cdr3_aa: CASSSTGWNEQFF

clone_size: many
v_call: TRBV20-1
j_call: TRBJ2-7
d_call: -
cdr3_nt: TGCAGTGCCGGAGACAGGTCCTACGAGCAGTACTTC
cdr3_aa: CSAGDRSYEQYF

clone_size: many
v_call: TRBV7-2
j_call: TRBJ2-5
d_call: -
cdr3_nt: TGTGCCAGCAAGTCTGTGGGTTTTCAAGAGACCCAGTACTTC
cdr3_aa: CASKSVGFQETQYF

clone_size: many
v_call: TRBV5-1
j_call: TRBJ2-5
d_call: -
cdr3_nt: TGCGCCAGCAGCTTGGCCAAGTCCGTAGAGACCCAGTACTTC
cdr3_aa: CASSLAKSVETQYF

clone_size: many
v_call: TRBV6-1
j_call: TRBJ2-4
d_call: -
cdr3_nt: TGTGCCAGCAGTGAATGGGTTGCCAAAAACATTCAGTACTTC
cdr3_aa: CASSEWVAKNIQYF

clone_size: -
v_call: TRBV20-1
j_call: TRBJ1-5
d_call: -
cdr3_nt: TGCAGTGCTCGCCAACAGAGGGGAATTCAGCCCCAGCATTTT
cdr3_aa: CSARQQRGIQPQHF

clone_size: -
v_call: TRBV2
j_call: TRBJ2-2
d_call: -
cdr3_nt: TGTGCCACCAACCCTGGGACCGGGCGGCGGGAGCTGTTTTTT
cdr3_aa: CATNPGTGRRELFF

clone_size: -
v_call: TRBV20-1
j_call: TRBJ1-1
d_call: -
cdr3_nt: TGCAGTGCTAGTGGTAAGTTGAACACTGAAGCTTTCTTT
cdr3_aa: CSASGKLNTEAFF

clone_size: -
v_call: TRBV20-1
j_call: TRBJ2-1
d_call: TRBD1
cdr3_nt: TGCAGTGCTACCCGACAGGGGGCCTACAATGAGCAGTTCTTC
cdr3_aa: CSATRQGAYNEQFF